This record looks at one T cell receptor beta chain sequence and its context. Its specificity is not known. The data stem from a study of CD8 T cells in Susac syndrome. Whole-study findings and limits: Susac syndrome CD4+ T cell repertoires showed no clonal expansion.

Random-hexamer reverse transcription was applied to about 0.45 to 1 ug RNA. TCRdb processed the immunoSEQ multiplex PCR reads anew with MiXCR; each CDR3 protein has one entry. The table shows 170,000 or so distinct CDR3 sequences, with about 95% occurring only once. Looked up from germline, CDR1 is KGHSH and CDR2 is LQKENI. V shed 4 bases, J shed 2 bases, and the junction held 3 bases outside the gene matches. This CDR3 has 14 residues. The chain links TRBV18 to TRBJ2-3, with TRBD2 identical over 7 bases. The sample was CD4+ T cells from PBMCs. The sequence was collected from a human donor with Susac syndrome. The CDR3 is CASSRGTNTDTQYF. The CDR3 DNA reads TGTGCCAGCTCACGGGGGACTAACACAGATACGCAGTATTTT. Based on the CDR3 plus reference TRBV18 and TRBJ2-3, the full variable domain is NAGVMQNPRHLVRRRGQEARLRCSPMKGHSHVYWYRQLPEEGLKFMVYLQKENIIDESGMPKERFSAEFPKEGPSILRIQQVVRGDSAAYFCASSRGTNTDTQYFGPGTRLTVL.